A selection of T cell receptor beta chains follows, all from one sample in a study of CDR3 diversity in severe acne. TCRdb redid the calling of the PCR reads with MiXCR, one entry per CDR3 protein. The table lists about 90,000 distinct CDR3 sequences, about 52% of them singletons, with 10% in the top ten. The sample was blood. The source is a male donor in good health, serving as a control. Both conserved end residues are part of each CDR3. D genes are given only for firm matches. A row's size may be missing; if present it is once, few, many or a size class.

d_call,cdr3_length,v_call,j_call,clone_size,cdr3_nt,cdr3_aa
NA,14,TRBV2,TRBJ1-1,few,TGTGCCAGCAGACAGGGTTTTGGGAACACTGAAGCTTTCTTT,CASRQGFGNTEAFF
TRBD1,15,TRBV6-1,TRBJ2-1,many,TGTGCCAGCAGTGTAAGGGACAGAAACTACAATGAGCAGTTCTTC,CASSVRDRNYNEQFF
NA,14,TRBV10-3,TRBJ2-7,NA,TGTGCCATCAGTGAAAAGGACCAGGGCTACGAGCAGTACTTC,CAISEKDQGYEQYF
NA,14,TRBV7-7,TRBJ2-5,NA,TGTGCTAGCAGCTTAGGGGCTAGCCAGGAGACCCAGTACTTC,CASSLGASQETQYF
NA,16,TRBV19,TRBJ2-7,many,TGTGCCAGTAGAAGGTTCACCCTTGGGGGCAACTCCGAGCAGTACTTC,CASRRFTLGGNSEQYF
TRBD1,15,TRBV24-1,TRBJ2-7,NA,TGTGCCACCAGTGACCCTAGGACAGGGGCCTACGAGCAGTACTTC,CATSDPRTGAYEQYF
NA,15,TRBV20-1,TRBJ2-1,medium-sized,TGCAGTGCTAGAGGGGGGCAGGGGTCCTACAATGAGCAGTTCTTC,CSARGGQGSYNEQFF
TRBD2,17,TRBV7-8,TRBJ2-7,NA,TGTGCCAGCAGCTTCGGTAGGACTAGCGGCTTCTCCTACGAGCAGTACTTC,CASSFGRTSGFSYEQYF
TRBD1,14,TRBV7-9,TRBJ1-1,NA,TGTGCCAGCAGCCCCGGGACAGGGGCGACTGAAGCTTTCTTT,CASSPGTGATEAFF
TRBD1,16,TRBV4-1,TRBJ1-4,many,TGCGCCAGCAGCCCAAGATCAGGGGGCGGTAATGAAAAACTGTTTTTT,CASSPRSGGGNEKLFF
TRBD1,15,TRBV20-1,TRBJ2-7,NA,TGCAGTGCTAGACTCCCGGGACAGGGCTCCTACGAGCAGTACTTC,CSARLPGQGSYEQYF
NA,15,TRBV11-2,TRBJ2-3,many,TGTGCCAGCAGCTTAGGACAGTTCGACACAGATACGCAGTATTTT,CASSLGQFDTDTQYF
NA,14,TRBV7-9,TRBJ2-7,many,TGTGCCAGCAGCTTGGGATCTGGAACCTACGAGCAGTACTTC,CASSLGSGTYEQYF
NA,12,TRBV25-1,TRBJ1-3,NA,TGTGCCAGCAGTGAACTTGGAATCACCATGTATTTT,CASSELGITMYF
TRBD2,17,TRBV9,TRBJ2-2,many,TGTGCCAGCACCCCGGGACTAGCAGAGTCGAACACCGGGGAGCTGTTTTTT,CASTPGLAESNTGELFF
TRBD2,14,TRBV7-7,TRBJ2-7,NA,TGTGCTAGCAGCTTAGGACTAGGGGTATACGAGCAGTACTTC,CASSLGLGVYEQYF
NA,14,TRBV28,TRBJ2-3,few,TGTGCCAGCAGTTCCCTGGGGGGCACAGATACGCAGTATTTT,CASSSLGGTDTQYF
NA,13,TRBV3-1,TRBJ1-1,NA,TGTGCCAGCAGCCACCGACCCCGGGGAGAAGCTTTCTTT,CASSHRPRGEAFF
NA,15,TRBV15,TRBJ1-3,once,TGTGCCACCAGCAGGACAAGGGGTTCTGGAAACACCATATATTTT,CATSRTRGSGNTIYF
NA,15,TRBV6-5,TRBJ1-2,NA,TGTGCCAGCAGTTACGCGTCAGTCAAGGGCTATGGCTACACCTTC,CASSYASVKGYGYTF
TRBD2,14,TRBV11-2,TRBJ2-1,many,TGTGCCAGCAAAACTAGCGGGGGTTACAATGAGCAGTTCTTC,CASKTSGGYNEQFF
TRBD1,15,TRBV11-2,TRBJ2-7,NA,TGTGCCAGCACCTCCGGGACAGTAATCCCCTACGAGCAGTACTTC,CASTSGTVIPYEQYF